This paragraph covers one TCR beta chain sequence. What it binds is not known. CDR3 length: 17 residues. Germline CDR1 reads MNHEY; CDR2 reads SMNVEV (reference sequence). J lost 7 bases, V lost 6 bases, and 12 bases had no gene match. Profiling relied on immunoSEQ multiplex PCR, and the TCRdb table lists in-frame clones only, not all of them. There are about 140,000 clones in the sample; approximately 90% occur only once, and 1.6% lies in the top ten. These data originate in a study of T cell responses to AZD1222 COVID-19 vaccine. Overall study: Some second doses came at about 4 weeks and others at about 12 weeks; these were pooled.

Findings of the study overall: Clonal diversity may have been underestimated in mostly white British donors. Baseline antibody screening turned up just six seropositive AZD1222 recipients. None of the repertoires were sampled until the peak T cell response had passed.

The receptor was derived from an adult in good health. V and J are TRBV27 and TRBJ1-4; TRBD1 agrees at 12 bases. The sample here was peripheral blood, taken on day 0 of AZD1222 vaccination. The CDR3 sequence is CASRTRRDRGRGEKLFF. CDR3 DNA sequence: TGTGCCAGCAGGACCCGCCGGGACAGGGGGCGAGGTGAAAAACTGTTTTTT.